These 11 T cell receptor beta chains came from one sample sequenced in a study of spatial heterogeneity in lung cancer. Whole-study findings and limits: Expanded alpha and beta TCR counts within tumors tracked tumor mutation counts.

The antigens of these receptors remain unknown. The time point here: sample taken at primary tumor resection. TCRdb analysed the 5' RACE reads with MiXCR anew, one entry per CDR3 protein. Here the sample spans around 95,000 distinct CDR3 sequences, about 4.4% being singletons. Sequences were derived from lung tumor tissue, sampled at surgery. Source of these receptors: a male donor with early-stage non-small cell lung cancer.

This sequence joins TRBV7-3 and TRBJ1-1; no firm D call. Germline CDR1 reads SGHTA; CDR2 reads FQGTGA. Trimming took 3 bases from V and 0 from J, leaving 32 bases between them. The CDR3 sequence is 22 residues long. This chain's CDR3 is CASSFSSPNHTVGYTMNTEAFF. The DNA of the CDR3 is TGTGCCAGCAGCTTCTCTTCGCCCAACCACACAGTCGGGTACACAATGAACACTGAAGCTTTCTTT.

At least ten counts were recorded for this clonotype. The V call is TRBV7-9, the J call TRBJ2-7, with 9 bases that match TRBD2. The trim removed 2 bases at V and 3 bases at J, leaving 5 bases unmatched. CDR1 is SEHNR and CDR2 is FQNEAQ in the germline V gene (reference sequence). This CDR3 is built from 15 residues. This CDR3 reads CASSLPSGTDYEQYF. CDR3 in DNA: TGTGCCAGCAGCTTACCTAGCGGGACCGACTACGAGCAGTACTTC.

This clonotype was detected many times. V is TRBV5-5 and J is TRBJ1-6; no clear D gene. Germline V lookup: CDR1 SGHKS, CDR2 YYEKEE (reference sequence). The V and J ends lost 2 bases and 7 bases respectively, with 10 bases between them. This CDR3 contains 14 residues. CDR3: CASSFEGRNSPLHF. The CDR3 DNA follows: TGTGCCAGCAGCTTTGAGGGCCGGAATTCACCCCTCCACTTT.

The V gene is TRBV20-1, the J gene TRBJ1-4; D ambiguous. This CDR3 spans 13 amino acids. CDR1 is DFQATT, CDR2 SNEGSKA, per germline (reference sequence). The ends were cut back, 6 bases at V and 8 bases at J, with 16 bases in the middle. CDR3 region: CSALPEGGEKLFF. In nucleotides, the CDR3 is TGCAGTGCCCTACCCGAAGGAGGGGAAAAACTGTTTTTT.

This clonotype was recorded at least ten times. The chain employs TRBV6-1 and TRBJ1-1, with TRBD1 matching 11 bases. The CDR3 has 14 residues. Losses at the gene ends were 5 bases for V and 7 bases for J; bases not matched to a gene: 6. Germline assignment: CDR1 MNHNS and CDR2 SASEGT. CDR3 coding DNA: TGTGCCAGCAGTACTTGGACAGGGGGCAATGAAGCTTTCTTT. Protein sequence: CASSTWTGGNEAFF.

This clonotype was recorded at least ten times. The chain is built from TRBV12-3 or TRBV12-4 and TRBJ2-5, with TRBD2 matching 9 bases. V lost 3 bases, J lost 4 bases, and 9 bases stayed unmatched. This CDR3 comprises 16 residues. The CDR3 nucleotides read TGTGCCAGCAGTTTTGGAAGCGGGAGGAGATCAGAGACCCAGTACTTC. Encoded protein: CASSFGSGRRSETQYF.

This chain links TRBV12-3 or TRBV12-4 with TRBJ2-5, with TRBD2 as a possible D gene (5 bases). This CDR3 is 13 amino acids long. Trimming removed 2 bases at V and 4 bases at J, with 8 bases between. CDR3 amino acids: CASSLRAGETQYF. CDR3 bases: TGTGCCAGCAGTTTACGGGCGGGAGAGACCCAGTACTTC.

Many counts were recorded for this clonotype. The J gene is TRBJ2-2, the V gene TRBV4-1, with D maybe TRBD2 (5 bases). Germline CDR1 is MGHRA and CDR2 is YSYEKL. Trimming stripped 0 bases from V and 4 bases from J, with 9 bases between. This CDR3 comprises 15 residues. DNA of the CDR3: TGCGCCAGCAGCCAAGATCGGGGATCCACCGGGGAGCTGTTTTTT. It specifies CASSQDRGSTGELFF.

This clonotype appeared a few times. The chain uses TRBV3-1 and TRBJ2-3; 12 positions agree with TRBD2. J lost 0 bases, V lost 4 bases, and 2 bases had no gene match. The CDR3 runs to 16 residues. CDR1 is LGHDT, CDR2 YNNKEL, per germline (reference sequence). The CDR3 nucleotides are TGTGCCAGCAGCCTTACTAGCGGGGGGAGCACAGATACGCAGTATTTT. Protein product: CASSLTSGGSTDTQYF.

Concerning this clonotype: With a much larger clone just one base away, this may be a read error. J is TRBJ2-5 and V is TRBV2; D is undetermined. Judging by the DNA end, TRBJ2-1 fits better; the J call may be wrong. CDR1 SNHLY and CDR2 FYNNEI come from the germline V gene. There are 15 residues in the CDR3. CDR3 region: CASSDWAVGQETQFF. The CDR3 DNA reads as TGTGCCAGCAGTGATTGGGCTGTTGGCCAAGAGACCCAGTTCTTC.

The chain uses TRBV2 and TRBJ1-4; no definite D call. Trimming took 3 bases from V and 8 from J, leaving 16 bases between them. Germline CDR1 and CDR2: SNHLY and FYNNEI. This CDR3 contains 15 residues. CDR3 protein: CASSDWRRRREKLFF. In DNA, the CDR3 is TGTGCCAGCAGTGATTGGAGGCGGCGTCGGGAAAAACTGTTTTTT. Looking up the rest from reference TRBV2 and TRBJ1-4 gives the full variable domain: EPEVTQTPSHQVTQMGQEVILRCVPISNHLYFYWYRQILGQKVEFLVSFYNNEISEKSEIFDDQFSVERPDGSNFTLKIRSTKLEDSAMYFCASSDWRRRREKLFFGSGTQLSVL.